This T cell receptor beta chain was captured in a study of cytomegalovirus exposure and HLA in healthy donors. For the study at large: Counted in an early data release were 75 million to 85 million unique TCRs from HLA-typed donors.

Turning to this clone: Antigen: not known.

Study outcomes and limitations: Presence/absence results assume similar sequencing depth per donor, which may not hold. Most TCR sequences proved rare, with some public TCRs found in many donors.

In the PCR, 60 Vbeta and 13 Jbeta primers were used. This table comes from immunoSEQ multiplex PCR, and its TCRdb copy is limited to in-frame clones, with some not included. The data contain some 180,000 clones, about four fifths of them seen just once; the ten biggest clones take up less than 2%. All donors participated as healthy donors of bone marrow. Germline CDR1 is SGHVS and CDR2 is FNYEAQ. The CDR3 is made up of 15 amino acids. V lost 5 bases and J 7 bases, leaving 18 bases between the germline ends. The sequence came from a man in his forties in good health and CMV-seropositive. The chain recombines TRBV7-6 with TRBJ2-1; D uncertain. Sequenced material: PBMCs. CDR3 residues: CASSTPWAPGNEQFF. The CDR3 coding sequence is TGTGCCAGCAGCACCCCCTGGGCCCCTGGGAATGAGCAGTTCTTC.